This is a list of T cell receptor beta chains from one sample in a study of blood T cell repertoires in COVID-19. The method was immunoSEQ multiplex PCR; TCRdb's version includes in-frame clones alone and lacks a portion of them. The repertoire has 70,000 to 75,000 clones, roughly 80% of them found once; the top ten carry roughly 5%. Sequences were obtained from peripheral blood. The origin of the receptors is a woman aged 80 or over with active or convalescent COVID-19. CDR3s include the opening cysteine and the closing phenylalanine or tryptophan. The order of the fields is CDR3 protein, CDR3 DNA, V gene, D gene, J gene, clone size. A D gene is named only where the DNA matches it firmly. Clone size, where shown, is once, few, many, or a class for clones that have expanded.

CDR3: CASSSQGYTEAFF
DNA: TGTGCCAGCAGCTCTCAGGGATACACTGAAGCTTTCTTT
V: TRBV11-3
D: .
J: TRBJ1-1
size: once

CDR3: CARSCRQELPHMNTEAFF
DNA: TGTGCCAGAAGCTGCCGACAGGAACTTCCCCACATGAACACTGAAGCTTTCTTT
V: TRBV7-5
D: .
J: TRBJ1-1
size: .

CDR3: CATVGTDNYGYTF
DNA: TGTGCCACCGTAGGGACAGATAACTATGGCTACACCTTC
V: TRBV10-3
D: TRBD1
J: TRBJ1-2
size: few

CDR3: CASSSFQTGGGGYGYTF
DNA: TGTGCCAGCAGCTCTTTTCAGACAGGGGGTGGGGGCTATGGCTACACCTTC
V: TRBV7-2
D: TRBD1
J: TRBJ1-2
size: .

CDR3: CASSRGQGHYGYTF
DNA: TGTGCCAGCAGTCGTGGACAGGGGCACTATGGCTACACCTTC
V: TRBV5-8
D: TRBD1
J: TRBJ1-2
size: .

CDR3: CASSYGTSGGDEQFF
DNA: TGTGCCAGCAGCTACGGGACTAGCGGGGGTGATGAGCAGTTCTTC
V: TRBV4-2
D: TRBD2
J: TRBJ2-1
size: .

CDR3: CASSLVSGVNTGELFF
DNA: TGCGCCAGCAGCTTGGTTAGCGGGGTGAACACCGGGGAGCTGTTTTTT
V: TRBV5-1
D: TRBD2
J: TRBJ2-2
size: .

CDR3: CATQMGRTEAFF
DNA: TGTGCCACCCAGATGGGGAGGACTGAAGCTTTCTTT
V: TRBV10-3
D: .
J: TRBJ1-1
size: many

CDR3: CASIIQGTSGTGELFF
DNA: TGTGCCAGCATCATACAAGGGACTAGCGGAACCGGGGAGCTGTTTTTT
V: TRBV2
D: TRBD2
J: TRBJ2-2
size: few

CDR3: CASSLEGGRGRAGELFF
DNA: TGTGCCAGCAGCCTTGAAGGGGGCCGGGGTCGGGCCGGGGAGCTGTTTTTT
V: TRBV7-2
D: TRBD1
J: TRBJ2-2
size: .

CDR3: CASSVRSEAFF
DNA: TGTGCCAGCAGTGTGCGATCCGAAGCTTTCTTT
V: TRBV2
D: .
J: TRBJ1-1
size: .

CDR3: CASSLEGVDTIYF
DNA: TGTGCCAGCAGCTTAGAGGGGGTAGACACCATATATTTT
V: TRBV7-9
D: .
J: TRBJ1-3
size: .

CDR3: CASSLPLLLGRYQPQHF
DNA: TGTGCCAGCAGTTTACCCCTGTTATTGGGGAGGTATCAGCCCCAGCATTTT
V: TRBV28
D: .
J: TRBJ1-5
size: .

CDR3: CATLTGQATDTQYF
DNA: TGTGCCACTTTGACAGGGCAAGCCACAGATACGCAGTATTTT
V: TRBV2
D: TRBD1
J: TRBJ2-3
size: .

CDR3: CASSLALADTDTQYF
DNA: TGCGCCAGCAGCTTGGCGTTAGCGGACACAGATACGCAGTATTTT
V: TRBV5-1
D: .
J: TRBJ2-3
size: .

CDR3: CASSLTGGLNQPQHF
DNA: TGTGCCAGCAGTCTGACAGGGGGCCTGAATCAGCCCCAGCATTTT
V: TRBV28
D: TRBD1
J: TRBJ1-5
size: .